A single sample is the source of the 9 T cell receptor beta chains below, sequenced in a study of beta chain features in type 1 diabetes. Sequenced material consisted of expressed TCRB transcripts (all of the isolated RNA was reverse transcribed). Assay: immunoSEQ multiplex PCR; the TCRdb copy retains only in-frame clones and omits some. The table has more than 300,000 clones, about 15% seen once; the top ten hold more than 0.015%. The sequenced material came from naive CD4+ T cells from blood. Receptors were obtained from a woman aged 18-30 years in good health.

The chain links TRBV5-1 to TRBJ2-3, with 9 bases lining up with TRBD2. This CDR3 has 15 residues. The V gene end was trimmed by 4 bases and the J gene end by 0 bases; junction bases not matched to a gene: 3. Per the germline V gene, CDR1 is SGHRS and CDR2 is YFSETQ. The CDR3 loop is CASSLGLASTDTQYF. The CDR3 DNA reads TGCGCCAGCAGCCTCGGACTAGCGAGCACAGATACGCAGTATTTT.

The table lists this clone with a few counts. CDR3 protein: CAWSVRAGGNQPQHF. CDR3 sequence (DNA): TGTGCCTGGAGTGTGCGGGCAGGTGGCAATCAGCCCCAGCATTTT. J is TRBJ1-5 and V is TRBV30; D remains unclear. CDR1 GTSNPN and CDR2 SVGIG come from the germline V gene (reference sequence). Trimming shortened V by 0 bases and J by 2 bases, and 11 bases separated the two germline ends. The CDR3 has 15 residues.

V and J are TRBV28 and TRBJ1-1; TRBD1 aligns across 10 bases. This CDR3 contains 15 residues. Germline values: CDR1 MDHEN, CDR2 SYDVKM. V was clipped by 3 bases and J by 5 bases; unmatched bases: 6. The CDR3 protein is CASSLPGTGVTEAFF. The CDR3 DNA is TGTGCCAGCAGTTTGCCAGGGACAGGGGTAACTGAAGCTTTCTTT.

The V and J genes are TRBV30 and TRBJ2-1; TRBD1 agrees at 8 bases. Germline CDR1 GTSNPN, CDR2 SVGIG (reference sequence). J was trimmed by 2 bases and V by 5 bases; bases with no gene match: 2. The CDR3 is made up of 13 amino acids. The CDR3 DNA follows: TGTGCCTGGGCAGGGGGCGCCTACAATGAGCAGTTCTTC. It codes for CAWAGGAYNEQFF.

This clone has just a few counts. CDR3 region: CAWSAGHSYEQYF. Written as DNA, the CDR3 is TGTGCCTGGAGTGCAGGACACTCCTACGAGCAGTACTTC. J is TRBJ2-7 and V is TRBV30; possible D gene TRBD1, 5 bases. CDR1 and CDR2 (germline): GTSNPN, SVGIG (reference sequence). V lost 1 base to trimming and J lost 0 bases, with 7 bases between them. CDR3 size: 13 residues.

The V gene is TRBV5-6, the J gene TRBJ2-1; D gene uncertain. The CDR3 sequence is 15 residues long. V lost 7 bases and J lost 0, with 14 bases in between. Germline V lookup: CDR1 SGHDT, CDR2 YYEEEE. The CDR3 region has the DNA TGTGCCAGCTACTTAGTTGCTTCCTCCTACAATGAGCAGTTCTTC. This encodes CASYLVASSYNEQFF.

Only a few counts were recorded for this clone. This chain links TRBV25-1 with TRBJ1-3; D is uncertain. CDR3 length: 15 residues. Germline V gives CDR1 MGHDK, CDR2 SYGVNS. Trimming took off 2 bases at V and 0 bases at J, with 8 bases between the two ends. As DNA, the CDR3 is TGTGCCAGCAGTGAAATAGCCTTCTCTGGAAACACCATATATTTT. This sequence encodes CASSEIAFSGNTIYF.

This clone has only a few counts. The V call is TRBV27, the J call TRBJ2-1; 7 nucleotides agree with TRBD2. The germline V gene encodes CDR1 MNHEY and CDR2 SMNVEV (reference sequence). The CDR3 contains 15 residues. V lost 9 bases and J lost 4; bases outside the gene matches: 12. CDR3 coding DNA: TGTGCCAGTAAGAACCGGGACTACCCGTACAATGAGCAGTTCTTC. Protein product: CASKNRDYPYNEQFF.

The chain combines TRBV7-6 with TRBJ2-5, with a weak D call TRBD2 (6 bases). The germline V and J ends were trimmed by 3 bases and 2 bases, with 19 bases remaining between them. Germline CDR1 is SGHVS and CDR2 is FNYEAQ. The CDR3 runs 17 residues. CDR3 sequence (DNA): TGTGCCAGCAGCTTTCCCCCGACTAGTGTCTCGCAAGAGACCCAGTACTTC. Residues: CASSFPPTSVSQETQYF.